The 10 T cell receptor beta chains given below trace back to one sample, sequenced in a study of shared clonotypes between healthy human individuals. The data were produced by immunoSEQ multiplex PCR, yet TCRdb's version contains in-frame clones alone and is incomplete. The sample lists 600,000 or so clones; approximately 95% were seen once. The naive CD8 subset, CD45RO-negative cells positively selected for CCR7, excluded terminally differentiated effector memory CD45RA+ cells. Sequenced material: naive CD8+ T cells sorted from blood. These receptors all come from a woman aged 25 to 39 in good health.

The chain recombines TRBV7-2 with TRBJ2-7, with D possibly being TRBD2 (6 bases). V lost 2 bases to trimming and J lost 6 bases, with 17 bases between them. CDR3 length equals 15 residues. Germline assignment: CDR1 SGHTA and CDR2 FQGNSA. The CDR3 loop reads CASSLSYPGAGEQYF. CDR3 in DNA: TGTGCCAGCAGCTTATCCTACCCGGGAGCGGGCGAGCAGTACTTC.

J is TRBJ1-1 and V is TRBV13; no clear D. Germline V gives CDR1 PRHDT, CDR2 FYEKMQ (reference sequence). The CDR3 has 14 residues. The ends were cut back, 0 bases at V and 0 bases at J, with 5 bases in the middle. The CDR3 sequence is CASSLGALNTEAFF. The DNA of the CDR3 is TGTGCCAGCAGCTTAGGGGCTTTGAACACTGAAGCTTTCTTT.

Concerning this clone itself: Distinct nucleotide sequences in the sample also encode this CDR3. The chain employs TRBV27 and TRBJ2-7, with D uncertain. Trimming took 0 bases from V and 0 from J, leaving 9 bases between them. CDR1 is MNHEY, CDR2 SMNVEV, per germline (reference sequence). The CDR3 runs to 15 residues. The CDR3: CASSLSDGSSYEQYF. CDR3 nucleotide sequence: TGTGCCAGCAGTTTATCGGACGGTAGCTCCTACGAGCAGTACTTC.

The chain joins TRBV7-8 to TRBJ2-1, with D perhaps given as TRBD1 or TRBD2 (6 bases each). There are 14 residues in the CDR3. Trimming left V 4 bases short and J 9 bases short, with 16 bases between. The germline gives CDR1 SGHVS, CDR2 FQNEAQ. As DNA, the CDR3 is TGTGCCAGCAGCTCCGACCCTGGGGGGCCTGAGCAGTTCTTC. This translates into CASSSDPGGPEQFF.

This sequence joins TRBV9 and TRBJ1-2, with no clear D. The CDR3 covers 15 residues. CDR1 is SGDLS and CDR2 is YYNGEE in the germline V gene. The V and J ends lost 4 bases and 5 bases respectively, with 18 bases between them. The CDR3 nucleotides read TGTGCCAGCAGCCCCCCGGGAGGGCCGGGGTATGGCTACACCTTC. As protein: CASSPPGGPGYGYTF.

The table lists this clone with a few counts. At one end the junction does not follow the germline gene, possibly because of a read error. The same CDR3 arises from other DNA sequences in this sample as well. The CDR3 here is CASSTGSYEQYF. The CDR3 bases are TGTGCCAGCTCGACAGGGTCCTACGAGCAGTATTTC. V usage is TRBV7-9 and J usage is TRBJ2-7, with 7 bases matching TRBD1. This CDR3 region has 12 residues. CDR1 is SEHNR and CDR2 is FQNEAQ in the germline V gene (reference sequence).

The chain is built from TRBV10-3 and TRBJ2-7; tentative D call: TRBD1 (5 bases). Germline V CDR1 and CDR2: ENHRY, SYGVKD. The CDR3 has 15 residues. V lost 4 bases and J 3 bases, leaving 16 bases between the germline ends. The CDR3 is CAISGRQDRNYEQYF. In DNA form, the CDR3 reads TGTGCCATCAGTGGCCGCCAAGACAGAAACTACGAGCAGTACTTC.

DNA of the CDR3: TGCAGTGGTCTGAACACTGAAGCTTTCTTT. It yields the protein CSGLNTEAFF. This chain connects TRBV29-1 to TRBJ1-1; D uncertain. Germline values: CDR1 SQVTM, CDR2 ANQGSEA. The CDR3 sequence is 10 residues long.

The chain is built from TRBV2 and TRBJ2-7, with unresolved D. Germline V gene data show CDR1 as SNHLY and CDR2 as FYNNEI. This CDR3 is 15 amino acids long. V was clipped by 3 bases and J by 5 bases, with 17 bases between them. The CDR3 here is CASSEVQNLVHEQYF. In nucleotides, the CDR3 is TGTGCCAGCAGTGAGGTACAGAACTTAGTCCACGAGCAGTACTTC.

The rearrangement uses TRBV7-9 and TRBJ1-1, with a tentative D call TRBD1 (5 bases). This CDR3 is built from 12 residues. Germline V lookup: CDR1 SEHNR, CDR2 FQNEAQ (reference sequence). V lost 6 bases to trimming and J lost 2 bases, with 7 bases between them. The CDR3 DNA sequence: TGTGCCAGCAGGGGGGGAAACACTGAAGCTTTCTTT. Encoded protein: CASRGGNTEAFF.